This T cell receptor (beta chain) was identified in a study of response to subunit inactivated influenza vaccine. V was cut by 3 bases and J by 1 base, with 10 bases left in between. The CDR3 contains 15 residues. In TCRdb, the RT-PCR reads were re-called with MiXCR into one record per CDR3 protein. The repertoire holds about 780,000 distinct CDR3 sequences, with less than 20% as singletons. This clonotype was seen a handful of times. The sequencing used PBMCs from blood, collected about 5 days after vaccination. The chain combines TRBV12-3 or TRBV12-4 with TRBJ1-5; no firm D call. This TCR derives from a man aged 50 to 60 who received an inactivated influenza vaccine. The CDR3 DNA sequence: TGTGCCAGCAGTTTGGGCCGTACGAGCAATCAGCCCCAGCATTTT. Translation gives CASSLGRTSNQPQHF.